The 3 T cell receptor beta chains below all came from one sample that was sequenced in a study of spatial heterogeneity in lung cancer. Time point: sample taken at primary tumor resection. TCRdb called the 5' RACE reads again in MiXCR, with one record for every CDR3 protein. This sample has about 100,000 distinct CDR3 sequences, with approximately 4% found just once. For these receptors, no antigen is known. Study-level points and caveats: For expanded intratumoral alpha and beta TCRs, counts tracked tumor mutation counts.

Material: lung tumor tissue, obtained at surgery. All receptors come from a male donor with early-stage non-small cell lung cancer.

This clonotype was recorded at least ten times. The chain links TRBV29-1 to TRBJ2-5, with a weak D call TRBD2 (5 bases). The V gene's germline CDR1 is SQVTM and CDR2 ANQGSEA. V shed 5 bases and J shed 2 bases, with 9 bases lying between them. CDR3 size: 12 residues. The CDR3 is CSVRGLQETQYF. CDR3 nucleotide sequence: TGCAGCGTTAGAGGGCTACAAGAGACCCAGTACTTC.

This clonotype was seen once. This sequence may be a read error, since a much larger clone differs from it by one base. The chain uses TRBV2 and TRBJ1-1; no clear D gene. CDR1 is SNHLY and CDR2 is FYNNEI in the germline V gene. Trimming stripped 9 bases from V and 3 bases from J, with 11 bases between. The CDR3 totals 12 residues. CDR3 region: CASLWADTEAFF. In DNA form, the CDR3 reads TGTGCCAGTCTTTGGGCGGACACTGAAGCTTTCTTT. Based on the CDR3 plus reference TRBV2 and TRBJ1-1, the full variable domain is EPEVTQTPSHQVTQMGQEVILRCVPISNHLYFYWYRQILGQKVEFLVSFYNNEISEKSEIFDDQFSVERPDGSNFTLKIRSTKLEDSAMYFCASLWADTEAFFGQGTRLTVV.

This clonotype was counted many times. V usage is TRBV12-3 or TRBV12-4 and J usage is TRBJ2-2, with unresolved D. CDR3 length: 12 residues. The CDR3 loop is CATRVGHGELFF. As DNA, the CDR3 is TGTGCGACCCGTGTTGGGCACGGGGAGCTGTTTTTT.